The sample holds a few counts of the clone carrying this T cell receptor (beta chain). Looked up from germline, CDR1 is SNHLY and CDR2 is FYNNEI. Trimming pared 5 bases from V and 1 base from J, leaving 14 bases between. This CDR3 has 15 residues. The data stem from a study of blood T cell repertoires in COVID-19. Two negative PCRs, clearance, or symptom resolution were required of recovered Cohort 3 donors. Some clones are missing from TCRdb's copy, which holds only in-frame ones; the method was immunoSEQ multiplex PCR. The sample has 140,000 to 150,000 clones; around four fifths are singletons. V gene TRBV2 combines with J gene TRBJ1-1, with no clear D. Material for sequencing was PBMCs or T cells enriched from blood (not recorded which). This sequence originates from a woman aged 40 to 55 who had recovered from COVID-19. CDR3 nucleotides: TGTGCCAGCAGTCCTCTTTACAGTGCGAACACTGAAGCTTTCTTT. It specifies CASSPLYSANTEAFF.